The 28 T cell receptor beta chains in this list originate from one sample, sequenced in a study of blood T cell repertoires in COVID-19. Using immunoSEQ multiplex PCR, the repertoire was profiled, and TCRdb retains in-frame clones only, with some absent. The sample records 55,000 to 75,000 clones, roughly four fifths being singletons. What was sequenced was peripheral blood. The source of these receptors is a man between 65 and 85 years old with acute or convalescent COVID-19.

The V and J genes are TRBV19 and TRBJ1-2; D is uncertain. The CDR3 runs to 12 residues. V was cut by 6 bases and J by 4 bases, with 9 bases left in between. Germline V gene sequence: CDR1 LNHDA, CDR2 SQIVND (reference sequence). In DNA form, the CDR3 reads TGTGCCAGTAGCATATCCAGCTATGGCTACACCTTC. This encodes CASSISSYGYTF.

The chain links TRBV5-1 to TRBJ2-7; TRBD1 is a possible D gene (6 bases). CDR1 and CDR2 from the germline V gene are SGHRS and YFSETQ. V was trimmed by 6 bases and J by 7 bases, leaving 11 bases between them. The length of the CDR3 is 11 residues. CDR3 protein: CASTGTREQYF. The CDR3 bases are TGCGCCAGCACAGGGACACGGGAGCAGTACTTC.

This chain connects TRBV9 to TRBJ2-1; 7 nucleotides line up with TRBD2. The J segment lost 2 bases and the V segment lost 0 bases, leaving 14 bases of the junction unmatched. This CDR3 has 19 residues. Per germline, CDR1 SGDLS and CDR2 YYNGEE. The CDR3 sequence is CASSVGGGREGRAYNEQFF. The CDR3 nucleotides read TGTGCCAGCAGCGTAGGCGGCGGGAGAGAGGGGAGGGCCTACAATGAGCAGTTCTTC.

The J gene is TRBJ1-2, the V gene TRBV2; unclear D gene. The CDR3 has 15 residues. The germline CDR1 and CDR2 sequences are SNHLY and FYNNEI. V was pared by 11 bases and J by 6 bases, with 25 bases between. This chain's CDR3 is CAAREELPFRDGYTF. CDR3 nucleotide sequence: TGTGCCGCCCGGGAGGAGCTGCCCTTTAGGGATGGCTACACCTTC.

This sequence joins TRBV19 and TRBJ2-6; unclear D gene. V shed 7 bases and J shed 0 bases, with 10 bases lying between them. The CDR3 covers 15 residues. CDR1 and CDR2 (germline): LNHDA, SQIVND (reference sequence). The DNA for the CDR3 is TGTGCCAGTATCGCACCGAGCTCTGGGGCCAACGTCCTGACTTTC. It is translated as CASIAPSSGANVLTF.

This clone was counted a few times. The J gene is TRBJ2-5, the V gene TRBV28, with D perhaps TRBD2 (7 bases). The ends were cut back, 1 base at V and 0 bases at J, with 12 bases in the middle. Per germline, CDR1 MDHEN and CDR2 SYDVKM. The CDR3 is made up of 16 amino acids. CDR3 DNA: TGTGCCAGCAGTTTATCCCAGCGGGACAACCAAGAGACCCAGTACTTC. Translated: CASSLSQRDNQETQYF.

This clone appeared once. The chain carries TRBV6-6 and TRBJ1-4; D may be TRBD1 (5 bases). Between the trimmed V and J ends, which lost 6 bases and 7 bases, there was a span of 12 bases. The CDR3 is 13 amino acids. Germline V gene sequence: CDR1 MNHNY, CDR2 SVGAGI (reference sequence). The CDR3 DNA reads TGTGCCAGCAGCCCGGGGGGGGGTGAAAAACTGTTTTTT. Translation: CASSPGGGEKLFF.

The gene calls are TRBV19 and TRBJ1-1; D gene unclear. Germline V gene data show CDR1 as LNHDA and CDR2 as SQIVND (reference sequence). V was trimmed by 2 bases and J by 1 base, leaving 11 bases between them. CDR3 size: 15 residues. The CDR3 sequence: CASSIYGVENTEAFF. The CDR3 coding sequence is TGTGCCAGTAGTATATACGGGGTTGAGAACACTGAAGCTTTCTTT.

CDR3 sequence: CASTPPGTNNEQFF. The CDR3 nucleotides are TGTGCCAGCACCCCGCCGGGAACGAACAATGAGCAGTTCTTC. The chain joins TRBV7-6 to TRBJ2-1, with TRBD2 as a possible D gene (5 bases). V shed 7 bases and J shed 5 bases, with 15 bases lying between them. The germline gives CDR1 SGHVS, CDR2 FNYEAQ. The CDR3 loop spans 14 amino acids.

This sequence joins TRBV3-1 (or the pseudogene TRBV3-2) and TRBJ1-4, with TRBD1 matching over 7 bases. This CDR3 is built from 17 residues. CDR1 is LGHDT, CDR2 YNNKEL, per germline (reference sequence). With V trimmed by 1 base and J by 7 bases, 12 bases remained unmatched. The CDR3 loop reads CASSQARGARGIEKLFF. The CDR3 DNA reads TGTGCCAGCAGCCAAGCCAGGGGGGCGAGGGGAATTGAAAAACTGTTTTTT.

This clone was observed at least ten times. This rearrangement joins TRBV10-3 to TRBJ2-2; 8 bases agree with TRBD1. J lost 2 bases, V lost 10 bases, and 6 bases had no gene match. Germline values: CDR1 ENHRY, CDR2 SYGVKD. The CDR3 runs 14 residues. The CDR3 here is CATMDRDNTGELFF. The CDR3 nucleotides read TGTGCCACGATGGACAGGGACAACACCGGGGAGCTGTTTTTT.

This clone was found a few times. Here the CDR3 reads CASKGQGDVVRGETQYF. The CDR3 DNA reads TGTGCCAGCAAGGGACAGGGGGACGTGGTGAGGGGGGAGACCCAGTACTTC. This chain links TRBV2 with TRBJ2-5; 11 bases are shared with TRBD1. The CDR3 runs 17 residues. V lost 7 bases and J lost 5; bases outside the gene matches: 15. The germline CDR1 and CDR2 sequences are SNHLY and FYNNEI.

V and J are TRBV9 and TRBJ1-1; D perhaps matches TRBD1 (5 bases). V was cut by 4 bases and J by 3 bases, with 16 bases left in between. Germline V gene data show CDR1 as SGDLS and CDR2 as YYNGEE. The CDR3 contains 15 residues. CDR3 residues: CASSPRARWDTEAFF. The CDR3 nucleotides read TGTGCCAGCAGCCCCAGGGCCCGCTGGGACACTGAAGCTTTCTTT.

In this sample, this clone turned up a few times. The chain links TRBV7-6 to TRBJ1-6; 7 bases line up with TRBD1. The V segment lost 1 base and the J segment 7 bases; nucleotides outside the gene matches: 13. Looked up from germline, CDR1 is SGHVS and CDR2 is FNYEAQ. The CDR3 loop spans 18 amino acids. CDR3 sequence: CASSLGTRGTVLNSPLHF. Here the CDR3 DNA reads TGTGCCAGCAGCTTAGGGACACGAGGGACAGTCCTCAATTCACCCCTCCACTTT.

The V and J genes are TRBV5-1 and TRBJ2-1, with 12 bases that match TRBD2. Trimming took 3 bases from V and 5 from J; bases not matched to a gene: 3. This CDR3 is built from 15 residues. Germline V lookup: CDR1 SGHRS, CDR2 YFSETQ. The CDR3 DNA is TGCGCCAGCAGCTGGACTAGCGGGGCTAACAATGAGCAGTTCTTC. Its translation is CASSWTSGANNEQFF.

The chain uses TRBV11-1 and TRBJ1-4; maybe TRBD1 (6 bases). CDR3 length: 14 amino acids. The germline CDR1 and CDR2 sequences are SGHAT and FQDESV (reference sequence). V was shortened by 5 bases and J by 5 bases, with 12 bases between the two germline ends. The CDR3 DNA follows: TGTGCCAGCAGCCAAGACAGGTCGAATGAAAAACTGTTTTTT. Protein: CASSQDRSNEKLFF.

The gene calls are TRBV4-1 and TRBJ2-1, with TRBD2 identical over 13 bases. The CDR3 extends over 15 amino acids. J gave up 8 bases and V 4 bases, and 5 bases lay outside the gene matches. Per germline, CDR1 MGHRA and CDR2 YSYEKL. As DNA, the CDR3 is TGCGCCAGCAGCCTAGGGACTAGCGGGATGTATGAGCAGTTCTTC. This codes for CASSLGTSGMYEQFF.

The chain couples TRBV7-9 to TRBJ1-6; 8 bases agree with TRBD1. This CDR3 has 15 residues. With 4 bases clipped from V and 5 bases from J, the junction kept 4 bases outside the gene matches. Germline V gives CDR1 SEHNR, CDR2 FQNEAQ (reference sequence). CDR3 protein: CASSSGTGNNSPLHF. CDR3 DNA: TGTGCCAGCAGCTCTGGGACAGGAAATAATTCACCCCTCCACTTT.

The rearrangement links TRBV2 to TRBJ2-3; no reliable D call. This CDR3 has 12 amino acids. In germline, CDR1 is SNHLY, CDR2 FYNNEI. V gave up 5 bases and J gave up 4 bases, with 7 bases separating them. The CDR3 protein is CASSQASDTQYF. DNA of the CDR3: TGTGCCAGCAGTCAGGCCTCAGATACGCAGTATTTT.

There are a few counts of this clone. The CDR3, as DNA: TGTGCCAGCAGCCAACGGACAGGGCAAGAGACCCAGTACTTC. Its protein product is CASSQRTGQETQYF. The chain carries TRBV5-4 and TRBJ2-5; TRBD1 aligns across 8 bases. The CDR3 length is 14 residues. Germline V gene lookup returns CDR1 SGHNT and CDR2 YYREEE (reference sequence). The V and J ends lost 4 bases and 2 bases, in that order; junction bases with no gene match: 4. Looking up the rest from reference TRBV5-4 and TRBJ2-5 gives the full variable domain: ETGVTQSPTHLIKTRGQQVTLRCSSQSGHNTVSWYQQALGQGPQFIFQYYREEENGRGNFPPRFSGLQFPNYSSELNVNALELDDSALYLCASSQRTGQETQYFGPGTRLLVL.

J is TRBJ1-1 and V is TRBV30, with 9 bases identical to TRBD1. Trimming at V came to 0 bases and at J to 6 bases, leaving 8 bases not matched to a gene. CDR3 length equals 15 residues. Germline CDR1 reads GTSNPN; CDR2 reads SVGIG (reference sequence). The CDR3 is CAWSVSMGQGAEAFF. The CDR3 nucleotides read TGTGCCTGGAGTGTATCAATGGGACAGGGAGCTGAAGCTTTCTTT.

This chain uses TRBV5-4 with TRBJ2-2; D gene unclear. V was shortened by 4 bases and J by 2 bases, with 12 bases between the two germline ends. Germline V lookup: CDR1 SGHNT, CDR2 YYREEE (reference sequence). CDR3 length: 15 residues. The chain's CDR3 is CASSAASLNTGELFF. For the CDR3, the DNA is TGTGCCAGCAGCGCAGCCTCACTAAACACCGGGGAGCTGTTTTTT.

This clone was seen a handful of times. V and J are TRBV11-2 and TRBJ1-6, with 8 bases lining up with TRBD1. Germline V CDR1 and CDR2: SGHAT, FQNNGV. The V segment lost 2 bases and the J segment 10 bases; nucleotides outside the gene matches: 7. The CDR3 consists of 15 residues. The CDR3 protein is CASSLPGGLNSPLHF. DNA of the CDR3: TGTGCCAGCAGCTTACCAGGGGGCTTAAACTCACCCCTCCACTTT.

The CDR3 loop is CASSPGTGENSPLHF. DNA for the CDR3: TGTGCCAGCAGCCCCGGGACAGGGGAAAATTCACCCCTCCACTTT. The chain recombines TRBV28 with TRBJ1-6, with TRBD1 matching over 10 bases. V shed 6 bases and J 7 bases; nucleotides not matched to a gene: 6. Germline lookup yields CDR1 MDHEN and CDR2 SYDVKM. This CDR3 spans 15 amino acids.

This clone turned up a few times. The chain is built from TRBV5-1 and TRBJ2-7, with TRBD1 matching over 7 bases. Germline CDR1 SGHRS, CDR2 YFSETQ. CDR3 length: 15 residues. The trim removed 0 bases at V and 0 bases at J, leaving 3 bases unmatched. The CDR3 DNA sequence: TGCGCCAGCAGCTTGGGACAGGGAGTCTCCTACGAGCAGTACTTC. This sequence encodes CASSLGQGVSYEQYF. Full variable domain (rest looked up from reference TRBV5-1 and TRBJ2-7): KAGVTQTPRYLIKTRGQQVTLSCSPISGHRSVSWYQQTPGQGLQFLFEYFSETQRNKGNFPGRFSGRQFSNSRSEMNVSTLELGDSALYLCASSLGQGVSYEQYFGPGTRLTVT.

The sample holds many counts of this clone. The chain is built from TRBV7-2 and TRBJ2-2; D gene unclear. The CDR3 covers 15 residues. Germline-derived CDR1 and CDR2 are SGHTA and FQGNSA. V lost 1 base to trimming and J lost 4 bases, with 10 bases between them. The DNA of the CDR3 is TGTGCCAGCAGCTTAGAAGCCTTCGGCACCGGGGAGCTGTTTTTT. Translated: CASSLEAFGTGELFF.

V and J are TRBV27 and TRBJ2-3; TRBD2 might be the D (6 bases). Germline lookup yields CDR1 MNHEY and CDR2 SMNVEV (reference sequence). The V and J ends lost 5 bases and 0 bases respectively, with 15 bases between them. The CDR3 consists of 16 residues. This chain's CDR3 is CASSMGLRGSTDTQYF. The CDR3 bases are TGTGCCAGCAGTATGGGACTCCGGGGGAGCACAGATACGCAGTATTTT.

V and J are TRBV7-2 and TRBJ2-1; a weak D match, TRBD2 (6 bases). The CDR3 is 14 residues long. V was clipped by 3 bases and J by 8 bases, with 14 bases between them. CDR1 is SGHTA, CDR2 FQGNSA, per germline. CDR3 nucleotides: TGTGCCAGCAGCTTCTCCCCACTAGCCGATGAGCAGTTCTTC. This translates into CASSFSPLADEQFF.